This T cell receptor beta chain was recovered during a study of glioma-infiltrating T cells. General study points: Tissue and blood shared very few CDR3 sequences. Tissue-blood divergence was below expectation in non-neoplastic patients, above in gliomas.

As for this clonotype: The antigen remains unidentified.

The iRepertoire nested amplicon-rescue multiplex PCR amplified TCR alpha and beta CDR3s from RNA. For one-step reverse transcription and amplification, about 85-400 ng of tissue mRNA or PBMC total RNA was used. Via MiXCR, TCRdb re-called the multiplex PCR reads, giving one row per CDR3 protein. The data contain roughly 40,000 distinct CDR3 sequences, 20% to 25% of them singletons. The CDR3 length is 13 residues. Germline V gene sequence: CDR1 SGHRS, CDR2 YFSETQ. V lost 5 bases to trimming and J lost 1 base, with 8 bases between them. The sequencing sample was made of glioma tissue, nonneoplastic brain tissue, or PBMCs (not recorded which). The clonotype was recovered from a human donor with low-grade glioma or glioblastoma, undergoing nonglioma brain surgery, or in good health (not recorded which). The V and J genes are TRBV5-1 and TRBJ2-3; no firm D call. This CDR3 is CASSPQGTDTQYF. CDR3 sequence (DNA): TGCGCCAGCAGTCCTCAGGGCACAGATACGCAGTATTTT.